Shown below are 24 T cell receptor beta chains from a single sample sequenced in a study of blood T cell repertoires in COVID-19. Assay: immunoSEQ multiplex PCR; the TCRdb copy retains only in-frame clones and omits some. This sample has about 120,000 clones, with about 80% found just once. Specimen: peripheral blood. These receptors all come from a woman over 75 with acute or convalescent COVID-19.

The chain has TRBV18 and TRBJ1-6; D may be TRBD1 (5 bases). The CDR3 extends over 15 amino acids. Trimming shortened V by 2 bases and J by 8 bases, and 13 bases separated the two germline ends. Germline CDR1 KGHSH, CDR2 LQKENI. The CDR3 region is CASSPAGLKDSPLHF. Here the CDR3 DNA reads TGTGCCAGCTCACCAGCAGGGTTAAAGGATTCACCCCTCCACTTT. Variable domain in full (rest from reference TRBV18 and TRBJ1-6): NAGVMQNPRHLVRRRGQEARLRCSPMKGHSHVYWYRQLPEEGLKFMVYLQKENIIDESGMPKERFSAEFPKEGPSILRIQQVVRGDSAAYFCASSPAGLKDSPLHFGNGTRLTVT.

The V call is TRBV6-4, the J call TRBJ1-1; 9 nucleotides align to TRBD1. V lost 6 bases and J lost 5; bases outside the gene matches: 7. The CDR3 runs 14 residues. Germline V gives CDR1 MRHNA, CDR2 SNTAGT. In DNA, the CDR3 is TGTGCCAGCAGAGACAGGGGGAGGGGAACTGAAGCTTTCTTT. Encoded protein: CASRDRGRGTEAFF.

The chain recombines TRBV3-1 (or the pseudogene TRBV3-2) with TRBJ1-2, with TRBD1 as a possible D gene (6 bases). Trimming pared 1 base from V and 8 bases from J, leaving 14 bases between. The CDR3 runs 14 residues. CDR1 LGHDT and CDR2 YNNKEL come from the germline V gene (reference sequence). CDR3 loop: CASSQAGGQLGYTF. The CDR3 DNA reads TGTGCCAGCAGCCAAGCGGGGGGACAACTAGGCTACACCTTC.

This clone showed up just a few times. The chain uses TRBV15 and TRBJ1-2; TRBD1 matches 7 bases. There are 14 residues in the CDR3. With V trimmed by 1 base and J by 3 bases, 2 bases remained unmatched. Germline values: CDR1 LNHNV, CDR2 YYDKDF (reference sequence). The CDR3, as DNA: TGTGCCACCAGCAGAGGACAGGGCGACTATGGCTACACCTTC. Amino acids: CATSRGQGDYGYTF.

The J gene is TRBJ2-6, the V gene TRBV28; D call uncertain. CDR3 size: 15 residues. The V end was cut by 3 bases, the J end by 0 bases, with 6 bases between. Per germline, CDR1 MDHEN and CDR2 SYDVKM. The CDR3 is CASSFRGSGANVLTF. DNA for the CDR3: TGTGCCAGCAGTTTTCGAGGCTCTGGGGCCAACGTCCTGACTTTC.

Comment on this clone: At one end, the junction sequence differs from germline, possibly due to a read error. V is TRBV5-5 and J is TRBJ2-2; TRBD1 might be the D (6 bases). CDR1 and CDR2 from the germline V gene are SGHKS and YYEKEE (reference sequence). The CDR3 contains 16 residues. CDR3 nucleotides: TGTGCCAGCAGTTTGGGTATTGGGGGCGACACCGGGGAGCTGTTTTTT. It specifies CASSLGIGGDTGELFF.

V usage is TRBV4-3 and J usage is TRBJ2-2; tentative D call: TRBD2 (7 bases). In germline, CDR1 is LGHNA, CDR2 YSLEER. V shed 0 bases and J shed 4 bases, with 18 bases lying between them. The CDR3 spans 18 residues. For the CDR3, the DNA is TGCGCCAGCAGCCAAGAGGTTTTCACGGGGGGCGGCACCGGGGAGCTGTTTTTT. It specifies CASSQEVFTGGGTGELFF.

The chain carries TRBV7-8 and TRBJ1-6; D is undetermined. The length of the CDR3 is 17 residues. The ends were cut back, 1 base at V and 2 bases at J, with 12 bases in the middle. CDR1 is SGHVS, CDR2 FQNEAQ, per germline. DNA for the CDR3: TGTGCCAGCAGCTTAGTGTCGGGAGGCGCCTATAATTCACCCCTCCACTTT. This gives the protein CASSLVSGGAYNSPLHF.

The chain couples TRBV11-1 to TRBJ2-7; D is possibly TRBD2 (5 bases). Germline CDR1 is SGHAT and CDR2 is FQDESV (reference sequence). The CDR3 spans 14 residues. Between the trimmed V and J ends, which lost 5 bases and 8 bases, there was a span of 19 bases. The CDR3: CASSDTIASGKQYF. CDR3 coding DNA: TGTGCCAGCAGCGACACGATCGCGTCGGGGAAGCAGTACTTC.

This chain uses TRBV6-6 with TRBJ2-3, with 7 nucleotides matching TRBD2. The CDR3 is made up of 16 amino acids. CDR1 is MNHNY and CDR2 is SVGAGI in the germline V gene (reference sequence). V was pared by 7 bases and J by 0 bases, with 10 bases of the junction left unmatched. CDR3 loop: CASTKDEGGSTDTQYF. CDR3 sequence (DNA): TGTGCCAGCACCAAAGATGAGGGAGGGAGCACAGATACGCAGTATTTT.

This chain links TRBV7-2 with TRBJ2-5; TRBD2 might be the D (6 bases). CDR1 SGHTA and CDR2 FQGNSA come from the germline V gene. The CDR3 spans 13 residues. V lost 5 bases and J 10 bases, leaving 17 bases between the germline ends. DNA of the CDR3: TGTGCCAGCAGCCTACCGCTCGGGGAGGACCAGTACTTC. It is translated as CASSLPLGEDQYF.

The CDR3 loop is CASSLDSGVGTDTQYF. CDR3 in DNA: TGTGCCAGCAGCTTAGATAGCGGGGTGGGCACAGATACGCAGTATTTT. The V call is TRBV7-2, the J call TRBJ2-3; TRBD2 aligns across 8 bases. Germline trimming cut 1 base from V and 1 base from J; bases unmatched to any gene: 4. The CDR3 contains 16 residues. Germline V gene data show CDR1 as SGHTA and CDR2 as FQGNSA.

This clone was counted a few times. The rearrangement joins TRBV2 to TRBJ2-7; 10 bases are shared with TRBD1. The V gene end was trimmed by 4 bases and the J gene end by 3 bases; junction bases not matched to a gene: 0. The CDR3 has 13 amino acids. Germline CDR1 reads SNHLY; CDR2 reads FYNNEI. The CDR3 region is CASSGTGGYEQYF. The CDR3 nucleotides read TGTGCCAGCAGTGGGACAGGGGGCTACGAGCAGTACTTC.

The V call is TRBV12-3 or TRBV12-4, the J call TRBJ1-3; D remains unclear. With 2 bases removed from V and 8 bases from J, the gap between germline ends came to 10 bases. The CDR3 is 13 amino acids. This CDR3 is CASSLFEADTIYF. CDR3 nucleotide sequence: TGTGCCAGCAGTTTATTCGAAGCGGACACCATATATTTT.

The DNA for the CDR3 is TGTGCCAGCAGTAGCGGGACAGGGCGAAGCAATCAGCCCCAGCATTTT. Its protein product is CASSSGTGRSNQPQHF. The rearrangement links TRBV27 to TRBJ1-5; the match to TRBD1 covers 9 bases. Germline lookup yields CDR1 MNHEY and CDR2 SMNVEV (reference sequence). The junction had 6 bases not matched to a gene; V was cut back by 5 bases and J by 1 base. This CDR3 has 16 amino acids.

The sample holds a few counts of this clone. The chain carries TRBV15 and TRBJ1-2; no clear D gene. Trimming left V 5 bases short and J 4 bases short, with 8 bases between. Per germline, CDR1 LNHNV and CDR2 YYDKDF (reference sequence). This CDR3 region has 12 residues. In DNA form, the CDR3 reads TGTGCCACCAGCGCCGGACTCTATGGCTACACCTTC. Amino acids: CATSAGLYGYTF.

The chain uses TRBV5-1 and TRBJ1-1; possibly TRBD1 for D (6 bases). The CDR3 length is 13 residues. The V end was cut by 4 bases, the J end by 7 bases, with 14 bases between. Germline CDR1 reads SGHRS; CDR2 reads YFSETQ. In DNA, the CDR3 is TGCGCCAGCAGCATACTAGGGGGAGTTGAAGCTTTCTTT. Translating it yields CASSILGGVEAFF.

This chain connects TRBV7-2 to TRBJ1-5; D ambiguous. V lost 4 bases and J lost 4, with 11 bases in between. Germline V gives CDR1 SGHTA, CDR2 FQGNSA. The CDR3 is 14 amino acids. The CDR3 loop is CASSWRSGNQPQHF. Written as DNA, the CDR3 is TGTGCCAGCAGCTGGAGGTCGGGTAATCAGCCCCAGCATTTT.

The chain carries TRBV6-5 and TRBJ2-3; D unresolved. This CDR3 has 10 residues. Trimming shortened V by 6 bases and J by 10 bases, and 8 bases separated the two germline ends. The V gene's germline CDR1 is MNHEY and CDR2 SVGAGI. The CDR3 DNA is TGTGCCAGCAGGGAGATGGCGCAGTATTTT. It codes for CASREMAQYF.

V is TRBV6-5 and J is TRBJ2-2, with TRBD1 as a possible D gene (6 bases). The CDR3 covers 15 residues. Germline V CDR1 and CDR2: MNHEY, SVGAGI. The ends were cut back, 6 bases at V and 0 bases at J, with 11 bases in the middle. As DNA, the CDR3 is TGTGCCAGCAGATGGACAGCTACGAACACCGGGGAGCTGTTTTTT. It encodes CASRWTATNTGELFF.

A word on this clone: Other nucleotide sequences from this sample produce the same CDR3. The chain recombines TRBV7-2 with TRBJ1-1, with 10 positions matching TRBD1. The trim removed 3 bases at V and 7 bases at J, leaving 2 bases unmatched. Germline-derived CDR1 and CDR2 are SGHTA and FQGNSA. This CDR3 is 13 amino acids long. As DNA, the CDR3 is TGTGCCAGCAGCTTTGGACAGGGGGGTGAAGCTTTCTTT. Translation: CASSFGQGGEAFF.

The CDR3 bases are TGTGCCAGCAGTGTGGAGGGACTAGCGGGAGCCTTAGATACGCAGTATTTT. Translating it yields CASSVEGLAGALDTQYF. The rearrangement links TRBV6-1 to TRBJ2-3; TRBD2 matches at 14 bases. V lost 4 bases and J lost 5; bases outside the gene matches: 8. The CDR3 is made up of 17 amino acids. CDR1 and CDR2 from the germline V gene are MNHNS and SASEGT.

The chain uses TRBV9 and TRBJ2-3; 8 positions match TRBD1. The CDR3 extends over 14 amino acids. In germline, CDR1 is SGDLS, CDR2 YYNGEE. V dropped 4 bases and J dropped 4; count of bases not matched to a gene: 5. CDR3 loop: CASSPGGGPDTQYF. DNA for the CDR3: TGTGCCAGCAGCCCAGGGGGCGGACCAGATACGCAGTATTTT.

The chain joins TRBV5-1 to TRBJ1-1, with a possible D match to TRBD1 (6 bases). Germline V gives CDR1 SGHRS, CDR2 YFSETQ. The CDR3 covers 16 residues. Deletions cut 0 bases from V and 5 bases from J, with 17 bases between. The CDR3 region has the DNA TGCGCCAGCAGCTTGGAAGGGGCGGGGGCCGGGACTGAAGCTTTCTTT. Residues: CASSLEGAGAGTEAFF.